This entry lists 14 T cell receptor beta chains sequenced from one sample in a study of T cell repertoires in cytomegalovirus infection. TCRdb independently ran MiXCR on the reads; one entry per CDR3 protein. The table includes around 300,000 distinct CDR3 sequences, around 20% detected once. Their antigens remain unidentified. The sample in question was cultured PBMCs, obtained from culture after CMV antigen stimulation. These receptors were collected from a human donor in good health (CMV status not recorded). Some clones in this sample may be carry-over from other donors' samples.

This clonotype was counted between two and nine times. The rearrangement links TRBV5-1 to TRBJ1-2; TRBD1 is a possible D gene (5 bases). This CDR3 spans 14 amino acids. CDR1 is SGHRS and CDR2 is YFSETQ in the germline V gene. The V end lost 6 bases, the J end lost 4 bases, and 16 bases lay between the germline ends. The CDR3 sequence is CASNPGKGFYGYTF. The CDR3 DNA reads as TGCGCCAGCAACCCAGGGAAGGGGTTCTATGGCTACACCTTC. Filled out from reference TRBV5-1 and TRBJ1-2, the complete variable domain reads KAGVTQTPRYLIKTRGQQVTLSCSPISGHRSVSWYQQTPGQGLQFLFEYFSETQRNKGNFPGRFSGRQFSNSRSEMNVSTLELGDSALYLCASNPGKGFYGYTFGSGTRLTVV.

This sequence joins TRBV20-1 and TRBJ2-7, with TRBD2 matching 11 bases. The CDR3 totals 16 residues. Germline V gene lookup returns CDR1 DFQATT and CDR2 SNEGSKA (reference sequence). J lost 1 base, V lost 0 bases, and 5 bases had no gene match. CDR3 bases: TGCAGTGCTAGAGATAGCGGGAGGGCCTTATCCTACGAGCAGTACTTC. Protein: CSARDSGRALSYEQYF.

This clonotype was seen at least ten times. The chain is built from TRBV7-6 and TRBJ2-7; D unclear. Germline CDR1 and CDR2: SGHVS and FNYEAQ. V dropped 1 base and J dropped 7 bases, with 14 bases sitting between them. The CDR3 is made up of 14 amino acids. The CDR3 reads CASSLVDNRAEQYF. The CDR3 DNA reads as TGTGCCAGCAGCTTAGTTGACAACCGCGCGGAGCAGTACTTC.

In this sample, this clonotype turned up a few times. This rearrangement joins TRBV7-9 to TRBJ1-4, with 10 bases fitting TRBD1. Trimming at V came to 5 bases and at J to 8 bases, leaving 8 bases not matched to a gene. CDR3 length: 15 amino acids. Germline V CDR1 and CDR2: SEHNR, FQNEAQ (reference sequence). CDR3 amino acids: CASSSSGQGNEKLFF. As DNA, the CDR3 is TGTGCCAGCAGCAGCTCGGGACAGGGGAACGAAAAACTGTTTTTT.

The CDR3 protein is CASSLNSREQFF. CDR3 DNA sequence: TGTGCCAGCAGCCTCAATTCCAGGGAGCAGTTCTTC. The gene calls are TRBV27 and TRBJ2-1; D not resolved. CDR3 length equals 12 residues. Per germline, CDR1 MNHEY and CDR2 SMNVEV (reference sequence). V was clipped by 6 bases and J by 10 bases, with 13 bases between them.

This rearrangement joins TRBV20-1 to TRBJ2-1; maybe TRBD2 (6 bases). Germline V CDR1 and CDR2: DFQATT, SNEGSKA (reference sequence). The CDR3 has 14 residues. V lost 0 bases and J lost 5, with 11 bases in between. The CDR3 loop reads CSARDGGLNNEQFF. The DNA of the CDR3 is TGCAGTGCTAGAGATGGGGGACTCAACAATGAGCAGTTCTTC.

This chain uses TRBV7-9 with TRBJ2-7, with 11 nucleotides matching TRBD2. This CDR3 has 14 residues. After removal of 5 bases from V and 5 bases from J, the junction contained 5 bases not matched to a gene. The V gene's germline CDR1 is SEHNR and CDR2 FQNEAQ (reference sequence). The CDR3 DNA is TGTGCCAGCAGCACCGGGACTAGCGGTAACGAGCAGTACTTC. Translation: CASSTGTSGNEQYF.

This clonotype was counted between two and nine times. The gene calls are TRBV6-6 and TRBJ2-1, with 8 bases matching TRBD1. This CDR3 has 20 residues. J was trimmed by 2 bases and V by 2 bases; bases with no gene match: 17. Germline V CDR1 and CDR2: MNHNY, SVGAGI (reference sequence). CDR3 residues: CASSYLSAGGGGGTYNEQFF. In DNA, the CDR3 is TGTGCCAGCAGTTACCTGTCGGCAGGGGGCGGTGGGGGGACCTACAATGAGCAGTTCTTC.

This rearrangement joins TRBV7-8 to TRBJ1-2; a possible D gene is TRBD1 (6 bases). CDR1 is SGHVS and CDR2 is FQNEAQ in the germline V gene. The CDR3 has 18 residues. V shed 4 bases and J shed 1 base, with 22 bases lying between them. The CDR3 bases are TGTGCCAGCAGCTCGGGTCGGAGGGGACACCAACTTAACTATGGCTACACCTTC. Amino acid sequence: CASSSGRRGHQLNYGYTF.

This clonotype was seen more than once but under ten times. The CDR3 sequence is CAIRSRDRVEQYF. CDR3 nucleotide sequence: TGTGCCATCAGGAGCCGGGACAGGGTAGAGCAGTACTTC. The V call is TRBV10-3, the J call TRBJ2-7; 9 nucleotides match TRBD1. CDR1 is ENHRY and CDR2 is SYGVKD in the germline V gene. V shed 6 bases, J shed 7 bases, and the junction held 7 bases outside the gene matches. The length of the CDR3 is 13 residues.

At least ten counts were recorded for this clonotype. This chain uses TRBV19 with TRBJ1-2; D is perhaps TRBD1 (5 bases). Trimming took off 7 bases at V and 1 base at J, with 16 bases between the two ends. There are 15 residues in the CDR3. From germline, CDR1 is LNHDA and CDR2 SQIVND (reference sequence). This chain's CDR3 is CASTNHFDSNYGYTF. CDR3 nucleotide sequence: TGTGCCAGTACTAACCACTTTGACAGTAACTATGGCTACACCTTC.

The chain couples TRBV2 to TRBJ2-1, with unresolved D. Trimming cost V 4 bases and J 7 bases, with 8 bases left between them. Germline values: CDR1 SNHLY, CDR2 FYNNEI. The CDR3 runs to 12 residues. The CDR3 bases are TGTGCCAGCAGTGTCACCGCTAATGAGCAGTTCTTC. Translated: CASSVTANEQFF.

Only a few counts were recorded for this clonotype. This chain joins TRBV7-9 and TRBJ1-4; the D is unclear. Germline CDR1 is SEHNR and CDR2 is FQNEAQ (reference sequence). CDR3 length: 14 amino acids. The V and J ends lost 6 bases and 13 bases respectively, with 21 bases between them. CDR3 protein: CASSPRAYVRRLFF. The CDR3 region has the DNA TGTGCCAGCAGTCCGAGGGCGTACGTGAGGAGACTGTTTTTT.

In this sample, this clonotype turned up many times. This sequence joins TRBV7-8 and TRBJ2-1, with TRBD1 matching 7 bases. Per germline, CDR1 SGHVS and CDR2 FQNEAQ. V trimming: 5 bases; J trimming: 1 base; junction bases outside the gene matches: 8. This CDR3 has 16 amino acids. The CDR3 region is CASSPETGISYNEQFF. CDR3 nucleotides: TGTGCCAGCAGCCCAGAGACAGGGATTTCCTACAATGAGCAGTTCTTC.